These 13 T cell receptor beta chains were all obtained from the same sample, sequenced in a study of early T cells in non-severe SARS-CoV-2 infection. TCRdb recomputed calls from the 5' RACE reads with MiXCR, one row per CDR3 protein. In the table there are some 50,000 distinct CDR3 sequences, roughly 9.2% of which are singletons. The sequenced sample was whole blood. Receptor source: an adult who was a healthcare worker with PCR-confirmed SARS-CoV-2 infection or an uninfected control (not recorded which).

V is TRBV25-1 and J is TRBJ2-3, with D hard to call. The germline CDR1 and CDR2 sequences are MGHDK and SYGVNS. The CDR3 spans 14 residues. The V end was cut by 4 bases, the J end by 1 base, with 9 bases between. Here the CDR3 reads CASSVVGGTDTQYF. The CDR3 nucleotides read TGTGCCAGCAGTGTGGTTGGCGGCACAGATACGCAGTATTTT.

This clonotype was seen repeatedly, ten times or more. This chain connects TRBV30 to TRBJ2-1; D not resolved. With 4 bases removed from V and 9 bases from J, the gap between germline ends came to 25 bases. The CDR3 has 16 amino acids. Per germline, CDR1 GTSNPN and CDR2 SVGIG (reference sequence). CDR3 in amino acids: CAWKAIWRTKNSEQFF. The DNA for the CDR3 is TGTGCCTGGAAAGCTATCTGGCGGACCAAGAACAGTGAGCAGTTCTTC.

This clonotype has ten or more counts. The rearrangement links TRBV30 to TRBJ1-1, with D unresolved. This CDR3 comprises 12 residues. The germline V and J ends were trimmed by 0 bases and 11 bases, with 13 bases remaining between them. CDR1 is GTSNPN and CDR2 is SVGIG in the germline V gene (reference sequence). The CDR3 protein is CAWSVIPRGAFF. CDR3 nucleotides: TGTGCCTGGAGTGTAATCCCCCGAGGGGCTTTCTTT.

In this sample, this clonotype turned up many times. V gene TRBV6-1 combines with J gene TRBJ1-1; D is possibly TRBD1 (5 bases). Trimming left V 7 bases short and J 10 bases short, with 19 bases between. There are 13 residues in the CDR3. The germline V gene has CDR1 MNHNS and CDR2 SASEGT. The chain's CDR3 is CASTLRTPVGAFF. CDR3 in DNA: TGTGCCAGCACTCTAAGGACACCAGTGGGAGCTTTCTTT.

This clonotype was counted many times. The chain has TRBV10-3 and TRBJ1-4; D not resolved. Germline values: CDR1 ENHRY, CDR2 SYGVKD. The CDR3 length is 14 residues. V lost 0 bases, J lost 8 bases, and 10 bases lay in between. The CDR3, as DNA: TGTGCCATCAGTGAGTCCCTGGCCGGGGAAAAACTGTTTTTT. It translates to CAISESLAGEKLFF.

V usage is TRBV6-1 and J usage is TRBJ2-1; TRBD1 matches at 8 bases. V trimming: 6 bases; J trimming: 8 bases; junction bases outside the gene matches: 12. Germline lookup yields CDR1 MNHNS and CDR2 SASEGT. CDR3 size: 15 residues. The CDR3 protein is CASRGTGLQGDEQFF. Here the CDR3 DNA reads TGTGCCAGCAGGGGGACAGGTTTACAAGGCGATGAGCAGTTCTTC.

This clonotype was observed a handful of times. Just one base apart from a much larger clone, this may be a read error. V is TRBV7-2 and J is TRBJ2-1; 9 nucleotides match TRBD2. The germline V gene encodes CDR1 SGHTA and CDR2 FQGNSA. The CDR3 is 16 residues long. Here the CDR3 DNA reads TGTGTCAGCAGCTTAGCGGGCGGGAGGGATTACAATGAGCAGTTCTTC. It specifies CVSSLAGGRDYNEQFF.

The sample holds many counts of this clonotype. The CDR3 DNA reads as TGTGCCAGCAGCCCGATTTGGGGGGGAGACACCGGGGAGCTGTTTTTT. It yields the protein CASSPIWGGDTGELFF. The chain couples TRBV7-2 to TRBJ2-2, with 7 bases matching TRBD2. From germline, CDR1 is SGHTA and CDR2 FQGNSA. The J segment lost 3 bases and the V segment lost 5 bases, leaving 9 bases of the junction unmatched. The CDR3 is made up of 16 amino acids.

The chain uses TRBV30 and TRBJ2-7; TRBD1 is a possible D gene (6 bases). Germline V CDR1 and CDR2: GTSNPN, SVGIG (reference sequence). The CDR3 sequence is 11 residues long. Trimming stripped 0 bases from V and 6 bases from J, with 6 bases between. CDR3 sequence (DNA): TGTGCCTGGAGTGTAGGGGGCGAGCAGTACTTC. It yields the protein CAWSVGGEQYF. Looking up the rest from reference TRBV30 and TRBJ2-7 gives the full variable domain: SQTIHQWPATLVQPVGSPLSLECTVEGTSNPNLYWYRQAAGRGLQLLFYSVGIGQISSEVPQNLSASRPQDRQFILSSKKLLLSDSGFYLCAWSVGGEQYFGPGTRLTVT.

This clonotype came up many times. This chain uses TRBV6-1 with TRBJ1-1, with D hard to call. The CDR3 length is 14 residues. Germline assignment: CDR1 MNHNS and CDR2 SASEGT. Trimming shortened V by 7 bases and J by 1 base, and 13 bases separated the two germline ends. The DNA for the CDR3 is TGTGCCAGCAATGCTCGGACGTCGAACACTGAAGCTTTCTTT. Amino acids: CASNARTSNTEAFF.

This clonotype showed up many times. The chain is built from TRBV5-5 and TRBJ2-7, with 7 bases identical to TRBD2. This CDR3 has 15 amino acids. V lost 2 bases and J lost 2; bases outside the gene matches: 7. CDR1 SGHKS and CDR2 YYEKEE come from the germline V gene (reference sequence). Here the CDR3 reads CASSLLSSGPYEQYF. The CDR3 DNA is TGTGCCAGCAGCTTATTGTCTAGCGGTCCCTACGAGCAGTACTTC.

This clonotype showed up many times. CDR3 in amino acids: CASSEEVNTEAFF. The CDR3 bases are TGTGCCAGCAGTGAAGAAGTGAACACTGAAGCTTTCTTT. V and J are TRBV2 and TRBJ1-1; D uncertain. Germline CDR1 reads SNHLY; CDR2 reads FYNNEI. The CDR3 sequence is 13 residues long. V lost 1 base and J 0 bases, leaving 3 bases between the germline ends. Complete variable domain (other parts from reference TRBV2 and TRBJ1-1): EPEVTQTPSHQVTQMGQEVILRCVPISNHLYFYWYRQILGQKVEFLVSFYNNEISEKSEIFDDQFSVERPDGSNFTLKIRSTKLEDSAMYFCASSEEVNTEAFFGQGTRLTVV.

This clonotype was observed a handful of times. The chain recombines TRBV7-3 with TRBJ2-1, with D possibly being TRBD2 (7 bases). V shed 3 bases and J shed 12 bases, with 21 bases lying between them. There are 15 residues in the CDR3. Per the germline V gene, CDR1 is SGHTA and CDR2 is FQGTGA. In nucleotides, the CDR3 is TGTGCCAGCAGCTTGGGCGGGGGCATTGGGCATCGGCAGTTCTTC. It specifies CASSLGGGIGHRQFF.